Listed below are T cell receptor beta chains from one sample, sequenced in a study of CD8+CD57+ T cells in acquired aplastic anemia. In TCRdb, the reads were re-called with MiXCR into one record per CDR3 protein. The sample shows 250,000 to 350,000 distinct CDR3 sequences, roughly half of them seen only once. Input material: sorted CD4+, CD8+, or CD8+CD57+ T cells (not recorded which) from PBMCs. These receptors all come from a human donor with severe aplastic anemia or a healthy control (not recorded which). CDR3s include the opening cysteine and the closing phenylalanine or tryptophan. A D gene is named only where the DNA matches it firmly. Only part of the rows carry a size: once, few, many, or a class if the clone is expanded.

D gene	clone size	V gene	J gene	CDR3 protein	CDR3 DNA
.	once	TRBV2	TRBJ1-1	CARSLGRRQTEAFF	TGTGCCCGCAGTTTGGGCAGGCGACAGACCGAAGCTTTCTTT
.	many	TRBV5-1	TRBJ1-1	CASSLTAGSNTEAFF	TGCGCCAGCAGCTTGACGGCAGGTTCGAACACTGAAGCTTTCTTT
.	many	TRBV14	TRBJ2-3	CASSQGRGTDTQYF	TGTGCCAGCAGCCAAGGCCGTGGCACAGATACGCAGTATTTT
.	.	TRBV7-8	TRBJ2-5	CASSFQFLETQYF	TGTGCCAGCAGCTTCCAATTTCTTGAGACCCAGTACTTC
.	.	TRBV5-6	TRBJ2-3	CASSAVNTQYF	TGTGCCAGCAGCGCGGTGAATACGCAGTATTTT
.	.	TRBV20-1	TRBJ2-5	CSASMGQTQYF	TGCAGTGCTAGTATGGGACAGACCCAGTACTTC
.	many	TRBV7-2	TRBJ1-2	CASSLLSFSYGYTF	TGTGCCAGCAGCTTACTTTCTTTTTCCTATGGCTACACCTTC
TRBD1	many	TRBV7-9	TRBJ1-6	CASSSEDRANSPLHF	TGTGCCAGCAGCAGCGAAGACAGGGCTAATTCACCCCTCCACTTT
TRBD1	many	TRBV18	TRBJ2-7	CASSPYVSGGYEQYF	TGTGCCAGCTCACCGTACGTCTCAGGGGGCTACGAGCAGTACTTC
TRBD1	many	TRBV5-6	TRBJ1-4	CASRVTGGSNEKLFF	TGTGCCAGCAGAGTAACAGGGGGATCTAATGAAAAACTGTTTTTT
.	.	TRBV5-8	TRBJ2-5	CASSLASSFQTQYF	TGTGCCAGCAGCTTGGCCTCCTCGTTTCAGACCCAGTACTTC
.	.	TRBV11-1	TRBJ1-1	CASSLGMGGMNTEAFF	TGTGCCAGCAGCTTAGGGATGGGAGGCATGAACACTGAAGCTTTCTTT
TRBD2	.	TRBV9	TRBJ2-5	CASSSMGGETQYF	TGTGCCAGCAGCTCCATGGGAGGGGAGACCCAGTACTTC
.	once	TRBV20-1	TRBJ2-1	CSASPDPRYNEQFF	TGCAGTGCTAGCCCCGACCCGCGGTACAATGAGCAGTTCTTC
.	many	TRBV5-8	TRBJ1-6	CASSSAREALAPLHF	TGTGCCAGCAGCTCGGCGAGGGAGGCCCTTGCACCCCTCCACTTT
.	.	TRBV10-2	TRBJ1-4	CASSETAATNEKLFF	TGCGCCAGCAGTGAGACCGCTGCAACTAATGAAAAACTGTTTTTT
.	many	TRBV7-8	TRBJ1-1	CASSFSLGAEAFF	TGTGCCAGCAGCTTCTCGCTCGGCGCTGAAGCTTTCTTT
.	.	TRBV7-9	TRBJ2-1	CASSLPSGQYNEQFF	TGTGCCAGCAGCTTGCCCTCCGGACAGTACAATGAGCAGTTCTTC
.	.	TRBV28	TRBJ2-3	CASIRTYTITDTQYF	TGTGCCAGCATTCGGACATATACTATCACAGATACGCAGTATTTT
.	many	TRBV7-6	TRBJ1-1	CASSKTRTETEAFF	TGTGCCAGCAGTAAGACTAGGACCGAAACTGAAGCTTTCTTT
.	many	TRBV9	TRBJ1-1	CASSVGVEMNTEAFF	TGTGCCAGCAGCGTAGGGGTAGAAATGAACACTGAAGCTTTCTTT
TRBD1	.	TRBV2	TRBJ1-2	CASNEDRAGGYTF	TGTGCCAGCAACGAAGACAGGGCCGGCGGCTACACCTTC
.	.	TRBV19	TRBJ1-2	CKSGGANGYTF	TGTAAATCGGGGGGCGCGAATGGCTACACCTTC
TRBD1	.	TRBV6-2/TRBV6-3	TRBJ2-3	CASRYRTGGGPDTQYF	TGTGCCAGCAGGTACCGCACAGGGGGTGGCCCAGATACGCAGTATTTT
TRBD2	.	TRBV7-3	TRBJ2-7	CASSLAGGRYEQYF	TGTGCCAGCAGCTTAGCGGGAGGGCGGTACGAGCAGTACTTC
.	.	TRBV7-2	TRBJ1-1	CASTENTEAFF	TGTGCCAGCACTGAGAACACTGAAGCTTTCTTT
TRBD1	.	TRBV20-1	TRBJ2-5	CSAPGQGGETQYF	TGCAGTGCCCCGGGACAGGGTGGAGAGACCCAGTACTTC
.	few	TRBV10-3	TRBJ2-7	CAIMASTSYEQYF	TGTGCCATCATGGCTAGCACCTCCTACGAGCAGTACTTC
TRBD1	.	TRBV2	TRBJ1-5	CASYGQGDQPQHF	TGTGCCTCCTACGGACAGGGGGATCAGCCCCAGCATTTT
TRBD1	.	TRBV20-1	TRBJ2-3	CSAHSGTGRSDTQYF	TGCAGTGCGCATTCCGGGACAGGGAGGTCAGATACGCAGTATTTT
.	many	TRBV19	TRBJ1-6	CASNGGSSYNSPLHF	TGTGCCAGTAACGGGGGTAGCTCCTATAATTCACCCCTCCACTTT
TRBD1	many	TRBV5-5	TRBJ2-6	CASSTGANSGANVLTF	TGTGCCAGCAGCACAGGGGCGAACTCTGGGGCCAACGTCCTGACTTTC
.	many	TRBV5-1	TRBJ2-5	CASSLAGPNQETQYF	TGCGCCAGCAGCTTGGCCGGACCAAACCAAGAGACCCAGTACTTC
TRBD1	few	TRBV19	TRBJ2-7	CASSKGAGGYGGEQCF	TGTGCCAGTAGTAAAGGGGCAGGGGGCTACGGGGGCGAGCAGTGCTTC
.	.	TRBV2	TRBJ1-5	CASSLAAGILNQPQHF	TGTGCCAGCAGTTTGGCGGCAGGGATTCTCAATCAGCCCCAGCATTTT
.	.	TRBV10-3	TRBJ1-1	CAISESSYLMNTEAFF	TGTGCCATCAGTGAGTCAAGCTATTTAATGAACACTGAAGCTTTCTTT
TRBD2	.	TRBV7-2	TRBJ2-7	CASSFDPIRGLANYEQYF	TGTGCCAGCAGCTTTGACCCCATCCGGGGACTAGCTAACTACGAGCAGTACTTC
TRBD1	many	TRBV10-3	TRBJ2-1	CAIRLGDRDNNEQFF	TGTGCCATCCGCCTAGGGGACAGGGACAACAATGAGCAGTTCTTC
.	.	TRBV9	TRBJ2-3	CASSPRATDTQYF	TGTGCCAGCAGTCCCAGAGCGACAGATACGCAGTATTTT
TRBD1	many	TRBV4-3	TRBJ1-1	CASSQDVGWTGNTEAFF	TGCGCCAGCAGCCAAGATGTAGGTTGGACAGGGAACACTGAAGCTTTCTTT
.	.	TRBV5-1	TRBJ2-2	CASSRFGRTDTGELFF	TGCGCCAGCAGCAGGTTCGGCAGAACGGATACCGGGGAGCTGTTTTTT
TRBD1	many	TRBV5-8	TRBJ1-6	CASSPDRADNSPLHF	TGTGCCAGCAGCCCTGACAGGGCCGATAATTCACCCCTCCACTTT
.	.	TRBV7-3	TRBJ2-7	CASNPSAEIYEQYF	TGTGCCAGCAACCCTTCAGCAGAGATCTACGAGCAGTACTTC
TRBD1	.	TRBV7-9	TRBJ1-2	CASSLPGGDYGYTF	TGTGCCAGCAGCTTACCAGGGGGTGACTATGGCTACACCTTC
.	.	TRBV7-2	TRBJ2-2	CASRVPDTWELFF	TGTGCCAGCAGGGTACCTGACACCTGGGAGCTGTTTTTT
.	many	TRBV6-5	TRBJ1-5	CASRYILQPQHF	TGTGCCAGCAGGTATATACTACAGCCCCAGCATTTT
.	once	TRBV20-1	TRBJ2-7	CSGGTNSYEQYF	TGCAGTGGTGGGACAAACTCCTACGAGCAGTACTTC
TRBD1	many	TRBV6-6	TRBJ1-5	CASSGWGVQGGNQPQHF	TGTGCCAGCAGTGGATGGGGGGTGCAGGGGGGCAATCAGCCCCAGCATTTT
.	.	TRBV10-3	TRBJ2-7	CAISTGEGEQYF	TGTGCCATCAGCACAGGGGAGGGCGAGCAGTACTTC
TRBD2	few	TRBV20-1	TRBJ2-1	CSASKLAGGDNEQFF	TGCAGTGCTAGTAAACTAGCGGGAGGAGACAATGAGCAGTTCTTC
TRBD1	.	TRBV7-9	TRBJ2-7	CASSVTYRGNSYEQYF	TGTGCCAGCAGCGTAACCTACAGGGGAAACAGCTACGAGCAGTACTTC